Detailed here is one T cell receptor beta chain. This record belongs to a study of blood T cell repertoires in COVID-19. Study as a whole: Specimens from acute and convalescent COVID-19 originated in the United States, Italy and Spain. The cDNA or gDNA used as material had been derived from T cells, B-cell-depleted T cells, or PBMCs.

The data were produced by immunoSEQ multiplex PCR, yet TCRdb's version contains in-frame clones alone and is incomplete. This table holds about 120,000 clones, around 86% found once. This receptor was identified in a woman in her seventies with COVID-19, enrolled during active disease. Source material: peripheral blood.

The CDR3 DNA follows: TGTGCCAGCAGTCAAAGGGACTTAACGGGAGAGACCCAGTACTTC. Its protein product is CASSQRDLTGETQYF. The chain joins TRBV6-5 to TRBJ2-5; maybe TRBD2 (6 bases). V gave up 5 bases and J gave up 4 bases, with 17 bases separating them. This CDR3 comprises 15 residues. CDR1 and CDR2 (germline): MNHEY, SVGAGI.